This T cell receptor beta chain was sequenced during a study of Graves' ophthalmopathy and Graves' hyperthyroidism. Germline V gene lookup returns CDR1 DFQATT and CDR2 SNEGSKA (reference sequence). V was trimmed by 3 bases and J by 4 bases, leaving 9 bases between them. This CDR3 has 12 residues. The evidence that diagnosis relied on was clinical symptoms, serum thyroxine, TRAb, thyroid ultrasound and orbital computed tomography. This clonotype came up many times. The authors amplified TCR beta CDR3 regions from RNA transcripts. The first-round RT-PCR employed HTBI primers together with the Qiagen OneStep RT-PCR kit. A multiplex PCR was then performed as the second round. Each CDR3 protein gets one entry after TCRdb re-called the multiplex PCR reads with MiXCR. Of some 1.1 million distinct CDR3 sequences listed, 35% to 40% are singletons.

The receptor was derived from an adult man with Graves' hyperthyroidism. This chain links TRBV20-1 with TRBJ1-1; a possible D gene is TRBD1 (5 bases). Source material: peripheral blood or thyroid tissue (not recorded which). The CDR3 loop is CSASGGSTEAFF. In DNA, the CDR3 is TGCAGTGCTAGTGGGGGGAGCACTGAAGCTTTCTTT.